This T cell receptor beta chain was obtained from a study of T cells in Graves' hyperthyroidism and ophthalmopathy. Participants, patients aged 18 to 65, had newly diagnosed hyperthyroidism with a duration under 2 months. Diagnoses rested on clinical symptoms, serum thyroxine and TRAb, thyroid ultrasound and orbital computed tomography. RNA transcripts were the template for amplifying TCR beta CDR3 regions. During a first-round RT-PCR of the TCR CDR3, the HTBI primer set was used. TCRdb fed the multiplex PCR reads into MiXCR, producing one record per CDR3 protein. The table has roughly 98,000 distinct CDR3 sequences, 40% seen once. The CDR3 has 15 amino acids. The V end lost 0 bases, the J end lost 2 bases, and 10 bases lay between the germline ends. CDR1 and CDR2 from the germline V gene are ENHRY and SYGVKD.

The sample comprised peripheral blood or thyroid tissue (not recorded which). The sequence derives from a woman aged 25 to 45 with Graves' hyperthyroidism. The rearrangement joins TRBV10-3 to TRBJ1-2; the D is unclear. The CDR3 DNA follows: TGTGCCATCAGTGAGTCGGGTCGGACCAACTATGGCTACACCTTC. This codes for CAISESGRTNYGYTF.